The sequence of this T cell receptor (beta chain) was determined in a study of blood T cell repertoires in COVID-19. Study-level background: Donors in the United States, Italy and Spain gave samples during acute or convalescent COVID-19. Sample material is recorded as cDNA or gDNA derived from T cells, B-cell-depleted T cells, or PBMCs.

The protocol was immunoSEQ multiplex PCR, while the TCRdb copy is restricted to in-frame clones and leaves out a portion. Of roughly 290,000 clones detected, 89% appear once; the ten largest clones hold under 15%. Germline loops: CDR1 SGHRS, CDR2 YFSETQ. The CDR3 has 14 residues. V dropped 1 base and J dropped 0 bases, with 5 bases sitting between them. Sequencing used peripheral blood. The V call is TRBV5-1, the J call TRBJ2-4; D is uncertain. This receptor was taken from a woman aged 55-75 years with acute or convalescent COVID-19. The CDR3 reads CASSLSVAKNIQYF. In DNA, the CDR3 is TGCGCCAGCAGCTTGTCAGTAGCCAAAAACATTCAGTACTTC.